These 25 T cell receptor beta chains came from one sample sequenced in a study of STAT3 mutations in large granular lymphocyte leukemia. Overall study results and limits: Every T-LGLL patient had at least one immunodominant TCRbeta clonotype.

The antigens these receptors bind are not known. Sequencing was performed with immunoSEQ multiplex PCR; in TCRdb, only in-frame clones are kept and a portion is missing. The sample has approximately 42,000 clones, around 80% seen once. Sequencing was done on a sample of PBMCs. The receptor source for this set is a human donor with T large granular lymphocyte leukemia. Some clones in this sample may be carry-over from other donors' samples.

The rearrangement links TRBV5-1 to TRBJ2-3; 9 bases align to TRBD1. Trimming took 4 bases from V and 5 from J; bases not matched to a gene: 8. The germline CDR1 and CDR2 sequences are SGHRS and YFSETQ. The CDR3 extends over 15 amino acids. Here the CDR3 reads CASSRGTGILDTQYF. In nucleotides, the CDR3 is TGCGCCAGCAGCCGGGGGACAGGGATCCTAGATACGCAGTATTTT.

J is TRBJ2-7 and V is TRBV7-9; D may be TRBD2 (6 bases). This CDR3 region has 13 residues. CDR1 SEHNR and CDR2 FQNEAQ come from the germline V gene (reference sequence). The V end was cut by 8 bases, the J end by 3 bases, with 14 bases between. For the CDR3, the DNA is TGTGCCAGCGCGGCCGGGGGAGGCTACGAGCAGTACTTC. Translated: CASAAGGGYEQYF.

This clone was counted between two and nine times. The chain is built from TRBV11-2 and TRBJ2-7; TRBD2 matches 9 bases. The CDR3 has 14 amino acids. V shed 5 bases, J shed 7 bases, and the junction held 9 bases outside the gene matches. From germline, CDR1 is SGHAT and CDR2 FQNNGV. CDR3 sequence (DNA): TGTGCCAGCAGCCTCGGACTAGCGAAAGGGGAGCAGTACGTC. Translating it yields CASSLGLAKGEQYV.

Here the CDR3 reads CASSYTDRVYGYTF. The CDR3 coding sequence is TGTGCCAGCAGTTACACGGACAGGGTCTATGGCTACACCTTC. The V and J genes are TRBV6-5 and TRBJ1-2; the match to TRBD1 covers 8 bases. The V and J ends lost 2 bases and 4 bases, in that order; junction bases with no gene match: 3. The CDR3 runs to 14 residues. CDR1 and CDR2 (germline): MNHEY, SVGAGI.

V is TRBV5-4 and J is TRBJ2-1; D unclear. Germline assignment: CDR1 SGHNT and CDR2 YYREEE (reference sequence). This CDR3 spans 15 amino acids. V lost 1 base and J lost 0, with 8 bases in between. DNA for the CDR3: TGTGCCAGCAGCTTGAAGGTCCTCTCCTACAATGAGCAGTTCTTC. It yields the protein CASSLKVLSYNEQFF.

This chain uses TRBV5-1 with TRBJ1-4; 9 positions match TRBD1. This CDR3 is built from 14 residues. With 0 bases clipped from V and 8 bases from J, the junction kept 2 bases outside the gene matches. In germline, CDR1 is SGHRS, CDR2 YFSETQ. The CDR3 spells CASSLDRGREKLFF. In DNA, the CDR3 is TGCGCCAGCAGCTTGGACAGGGGGCGGGAAAAACTGTTTTTT.

The chain has TRBV6-6 and TRBJ2-5; 7 bases match TRBD2. The CDR3 extends over 13 amino acids. Germline V gene data show CDR1 as MNHNY and CDR2 as SVGAGI (reference sequence). V was pared by 5 bases and J by 7 bases, with 7 bases of the junction left unmatched. The CDR3 loop reads CASSAGVEGTQYF. DNA of the CDR3: TGTGCCAGCAGTGCGGGGGTTGAAGGGACCCAGTACTTC.

This chain joins TRBV29-1 and TRBJ1-1; 8 nucleotides line up with TRBD1. J was trimmed by 10 bases and V by 6 bases; bases with no gene match: 7. Germline V gene data show CDR1 as SQVTM and CDR2 as ANQGSEA. There are 11 residues in the CDR3. CDR3 loop: CSVVRTGSAFF. In DNA form, the CDR3 reads TGCAGCGTAGTACGGACAGGGTCAGCTTTCTTT.

The chain is built from TRBV4-1 and TRBJ2-3, with 11 bases identical to TRBD2. Looked up from germline, CDR1 is MGHRA and CDR2 is YSYEKL. After removal of 3 bases from V and 2 bases from J, the junction contained 1 base not matched to a gene. The CDR3 totals 15 residues. The CDR3 spells CASSQTSGATDTQYF. The CDR3, as DNA: TGCGCCAGCAGCCAGACTAGCGGGGCCACAGATACGCAGTATTTT.

This clone appeared once. This chain links TRBV11-2 with TRBJ1-1; D not certain. Trimming stripped 3 bases from V and 10 bases from J, with 15 bases between. Germline-derived CDR1 and CDR2 are SGHAT and FQNNGV. The CDR3 contains 13 residues. CDR3 in amino acids: CASSFRSGRLAFF. CDR3 coding DNA: TGTGCCAGCAGCTTCAGATCGGGCAGGCTAGCTTTCTTT.

This clone showed up just a few times. This rearrangement joins TRBV6-1 to TRBJ2-7; the D is unclear. The germline gives CDR1 MNHNS, CDR2 SASEGT. V lost 7 bases, J lost 5 bases, and 18 bases lay in between. The CDR3 runs to 14 residues. CDR3 nucleotides: TGTGCCAGCAAGTCCCAGGCCCGTAAGAACGAGCAGTACGTC. Translated: CASKSQARKNEQYV.

The table lists this clone with a few counts. The rearrangement joins TRBV7-8 to TRBJ2-7; possible D gene TRBD1, 6 bases. This CDR3 contains 13 residues. V was clipped by 0 bases and J by 6 bases, with 9 bases between them. Per germline, CDR1 SGHVS and CDR2 FQNEAQ. Here the CDR3 reads CASSLARGGEQYF. The DNA for the CDR3 is TGTGCCAGCAGCTTAGCCAGGGGCGGCGAGCAGTACTTC.

V and J are TRBV10-3 and TRBJ1-5, with D possibly TRBD1 on 6 matching bases. Germline assignment: CDR1 ENHRY and CDR2 SYGVKD. Trimming pared 10 bases from V and 4 bases from J, leaving 11 bases between. This CDR3 is 12 amino acids long. The CDR3 nucleotides are TGTGCCAGCGGACAGCCGAATCAGCCCCAGCATTTT. Translating it yields CASGQPNQPQHF.

The chain combines TRBV10-3 with TRBJ2-7; D remains ambiguous. Germline lookup yields CDR1 ENHRY and CDR2 SYGVKD. Trimming left V 2 bases short and J 2 bases short, with 16 bases between. The CDR3 is 16 amino acids. CDR3: CAISEVHPNVPYEQYF. Here the CDR3 DNA reads TGTGCCATCAGTGAGGTTCACCCGAACGTCCCCTACGAGCAGTACTTC.

The chain employs TRBV11-1 and TRBJ1-3; D not resolved. The CDR3 spans 14 residues. Germline V gene sequence: CDR1 SGHAT, CDR2 FQDESV (reference sequence). V was trimmed by 4 bases and J by 0 bases, leaving 7 bases between them. CDR3 region: CASSSYHSGNTIYF. The CDR3 nucleotides are TGTGCCAGCAGCTCCTACCACTCTGGAAACACCATATATTTT. Complete variable domain (other parts from reference TRBV11-1 and TRBJ1-3): EAEVAQSPRYKITEKSQAVAFWCDPISGHATLYWYRQILGQGPELLVQFQDESVVDDSQLPKDRFSAERLKGVDSTLKIQPAELGDSAMYLCASSSYHSGNTIYFGEGSWLTVV.

This sequence joins TRBV29-1 and TRBJ1-1; possibly TRBD1 for D (5 bases). CDR3 length: 18 residues. The germline V gene encodes CDR1 SQVTM and CDR2 ANQGSEA. The germline V and J ends were trimmed by 6 bases and 5 bases, with 31 bases remaining between them. Here the CDR3 DNA reads TGCAGCGTCGATCAACATCCGGACGAGGGACCTCGAATTACTGAAGCTTTCTTT. It is translated as CSVDQHPDEGPRITEAFF.

The gene calls are TRBV15 and TRBJ2-1, with D possibly TRBD2 on 7 matching bases. Trimming took 3 bases from V and 5 from J, leaving 14 bases between them. The CDR3 spans 15 residues. The germline gives CDR1 LNHNV, CDR2 YYDKDF (reference sequence). As DNA, the CDR3 is TGTGCCACCAGCAGGCGGGGGCCTAGGGACAATGAGCAGTTCTTC. Translation: CATSRRGPRDNEQFF.

This clone was seen once. The chain recombines TRBV5-4 with TRBJ2-5; maybe TRBD1 (6 bases). The V end was cut by 0 bases, the J end by 0 bases, with 9 bases between. Germline V gene sequence: CDR1 SGHNT, CDR2 YYREEE (reference sequence). The length of the CDR3 is 15 residues. CDR3 sequence reads: CASSLDQGHQETQYF. CDR3 bases: TGTGCCAGCAGCTTGGACCAGGGGCACCAAGAGACCCAGTACTTC.

The chain employs TRBV30 and TRBJ2-3; TRBD2 is a possible D gene (5 bases). Looked up from germline, CDR1 is GTSNPN and CDR2 is SVGIG (reference sequence). This CDR3 has 13 residues. Trimming removed 3 bases from V and 4 bases from J, with 11 bases in between. The CDR3 DNA is TGTGCCTGGAGGGGAGACCCCCCAGATACGCAGTATTTT. Protein: CAWRGDPPDTQYF.

This clone was recorded only once. This chain uses TRBV5-6 with TRBJ2-7; TRBD2 matches at 8 bases. Germline loops: CDR1 SGHDT, CDR2 YYEEEE. There are 16 residues in the CDR3. V lost 6 bases and J lost 2; bases outside the gene matches: 13. The chain's CDR3 is CASNPWGTRITYEQYF. CDR3 bases: TGTGCCAGCAACCCTTGGGGGACTAGGATTACCTACGAGCAGTACTTC. The variable domain in full, with the rest retrieved from reference TRBV5-6 and TRBJ2-7, is DAGVTQSPTHLIKTRGQQVTLRCSPKSGHDTVSWYQQALGQGPQFIFQYYEEEERQRGNFPDRFSGHQFPNYSSELNVNALLLGDSALYLCASNPWGTRITYEQYFGPGTRLTVT.

The V gene is TRBV5-6, the J gene TRBJ2-1; D remains ambiguous. Per the germline V gene, CDR1 is SGHDT and CDR2 is YYEEEE. V was pared by 2 bases and J by 0 bases, with 15 bases between. The CDR3 sequence is 17 residues long. DNA for the CDR3: TGTGCCAGCAGCTTTAGTACGGGTAGGAGCTCCTACAATGAGCAGTTCTTC. It encodes CASSFSTGRSSYNEQFF. The entire variable domain, with the rest obtained from reference TRBV5-6 and TRBJ2-1, is as follows: DAGVTQSPTHLIKTRGQQVTLRCSPKSGHDTVSWYQQALGQGPQFIFQYYEEEERQRGNFPDRFSGHQFPNYSSELNVNALLLGDSALYLCASSFSTGRSSYNEQFFGPGTRLTVL.

The chain employs TRBV7-2 and TRBJ1-5, with D tentatively TRBD1 (5 bases). This CDR3 region has 13 residues. Germline V gene data show CDR1 as SGHTA and CDR2 as FQGNSA. Trimming took off 3 bases at V and 7 bases at J, with 10 bases between the two ends. CDR3 sequence reads: CASSLEGRQPQHF. CDR3 sequence (DNA): TGTGCCAGCAGCTTGGAGGGGAGACAGCCCCAGCATTTT.

V gene TRBV2 combines with J gene TRBJ2-7, with 9 bases fitting TRBD1. This CDR3 comprises 13 residues. CDR1 is SNHLY and CDR2 is FYNNEI in the germline V gene. With 6 bases clipped from V and 5 bases from J, the junction kept 5 bases outside the gene matches. The chain's CDR3 is CASRGTGINEQYF. CDR3 bases: TGTGCCAGCAGGGGGACAGGGATCAACGAGCAGTACTTC.

V usage is TRBV30 and J usage is TRBJ1-3; D is possibly TRBD1 (5 bases). This CDR3 comprises 16 residues. Germline loops: CDR1 GTSNPN, CDR2 SVGIG (reference sequence). The V gene lost 0 bases and the J gene lost 7 bases, with 19 bases spanning the gap. CDR3 sequence (DNA): TGTGCCTGGAGTGTAGGCTCCGGGGGACTAATGAACACCATATATTTT. Translated: CAWSVGSGGLMNTIYF.

DNA of the CDR3: TGTGCCAGCAGCCAGACAGGGGCAGAAGCTTTCTTT. Its protein is CASSQTGAEAFF. This chain links TRBV7-9 with TRBJ1-1; TRBD1 matches 8 bases. The CDR3 runs 12 residues. V lost 5 bases to trimming and J lost 8 bases; unmatched junction nucleotides: 4. Germline V gene data show CDR1 as SEHNR and CDR2 as FQNEAQ (reference sequence).